The T cell receptor (beta chain) under discussion was sequenced for a study of CD8 T cells in ankylosing spondylitis. Study conclusions and caveats: Matched ankylosing spondylitis synovial fluid reportedly showed significant enrichment of disease-linked clones. Previous work reported some of these motif variants in the synovial fluid and blood of reactive arthritis. A TCR beta motif made of under 10 highly homologous variants seemed typical of ankylosing spondylitis blood.

TCRdb itself ran the 5' RACE reads through MiXCR, one entry per CDR3 protein. This table has some 95,000 distinct CDR3 sequences, 8.8% appearing once. This clonotype was recorded many times. Its antigen remains unidentified. The germline CDR1 and CDR2 sequences are SGHRS and YFSETQ. This CDR3 is built from 15 residues. V lost 4 bases to trimming and J lost 1 base, with 14 bases between them. The rearrangement joins TRBV5-1 to TRBJ1-1; TRBD1 might be the D (5 bases). The sample was blood, either unsorted or a sorted T cell fraction (not recorded which). This TCR was recovered from a male donor with ankylosing spondylitis or in good health (not recorded which). CDR3 sequence reads: CASSRKGEANTEAFF. CDR3 nucleotides: TGCGCCAGCAGCCGAAAAGGGGAGGCGAACACTGAAGCTTTCTTT.